The source of this T cell receptor beta chain is a study of metastatic and nonmetastatic thyroid tumors. Study information: For malignant and benign thyroid patients, tumor or nodule tissue and blood were the sources whose repertoires were compared. Study-level findings and limits: Reportedly, malignant thyroid tumors had significantly higher TCR beta diversity than benign nodules, in blood and tumor.

A word on this clone: No antigen is known for it.

The CDR3 covers 14 residues. V dropped 5 bases and J dropped 0; count of bases not matched to a gene: 5. Germline CDR1 DFQATT, CDR2 SNEGSKA (reference sequence). In the study's own analysis: The distant-metastasis classifier for papillary thyroid cancer was built from CDR3 differences across clinicopathological groups. TCRdb called clones again from the PCR reads with MiXCR. What appears here as the V and J calls and clone size reflects TCRdb's work, not the paper's. The sample has around 28,000 clones, roughly 16% seen once; the top ten hold about 4.4%. Ahead of thyroid surgery, no patient had received treatment of any kind.

This TCR came from a female donor with papillary thyroid cancer or a benign thyroid nodule (not recorded which). Some clones in this sample may be carry-over from other donors' samples. Sequencing was performed on blood. The chain recombines TRBV20-1 with TRBJ2-3; TRBD1 matches at 7 bases. The CDR3 sequence: CSARTGDSTDTQYF. Here the CDR3 DNA reads TGCAGTGCTCGAACAGGGGACAGCACAGATACGCAGTATTTT.